This passage covers 27 T cell receptor beta chains from one sample sequenced in a study of blood T cell repertoires in COVID-19. Clones were sequenced by immunoSEQ multiplex PCR, and TCRdb holds only the in-frame ones, with some missing. The repertoire holds roughly 340,000 clones, with approximately 88% as singletons. The specimen sequenced was peripheral blood. These receptors originate from a woman under 40 with COVID-19, enrolled during active disease.

This clone came up a few times. V is TRBV11-3 and J is TRBJ1-6, with 7 bases aligning to TRBD1. The CDR3 runs 14 residues. The germline CDR1 and CDR2 sequences are SGHNT and YENEEA. Germline trimming cut 4 bases from V and 5 bases from J; bases unmatched to any gene: 2. The CDR3 here is CASSSTGDNSPLHF. CDR3 coding DNA: TGTGCCAGCAGCTCCACAGGGGATAATTCACCCCTCCACTTT.

The chain combines TRBV30 with TRBJ2-2; 8 bases line up with TRBD1. The germline V gene encodes CDR1 GTSNPN and CDR2 SVGIG (reference sequence). V gave up 4 bases and J gave up 6 bases; unmatched junction bases: 10. This CDR3 is 15 amino acids long. The CDR3 DNA follows: TGTGCCTGGAAATTAATGGACAGGGTGGCCGGGGAGCTGTTTTTT. Translated, it gives CAWKLMDRVAGELFF.

This clone appeared many times. No conserved phenylalanine or tryptophan is present at the end of the CDR3, so a read error is the likely explanation. The DNA is left out, because the CDR3 cannot be placed on it with certainty; the CDR3 is given as TCRdb lists it. The chain recombines TRBV28 with TRBJ1-4; TRBD1 was called by the table and not checked on the DNA. A total of 11 residues make up the CDR3, ends included. Germline V gene data show CDR1 as MDHEN and CDR2 as SYDVKM. The chain's CDR3 is CASSTRDRVMI.

J is TRBJ1-1 and V is TRBV29-1; TRBD1 matches at 8 bases. The germline V gene encodes CDR1 SQVTM and CDR2 ANQGSEA. V was pared by 8 bases and J by 6 bases, with 11 bases of the junction left unmatched. The CDR3 totals 13 residues. The CDR3 region is CSMTRQGRAEAFF. CDR3 nucleotide sequence: TGCAGCATGACAAGACAGGGGCGTGCTGAAGCTTTCTTT. Full variable domain (rest looked up from reference TRBV29-1 and TRBJ1-1): SAVISQKPSRDICQRGTSLTIQCQVDSQVTMMFWYRQQPGQSLTLIATANQGSEATYESGFVIDKFPISRPNLTFSTLTVSNMSPEDSSIYLCSMTRQGRAEAFFGQGTRLTVV.

The count of this clone is one. J is TRBJ2-1 and V is TRBV29-1; 10 bases match TRBD2. CDR1 is SQVTM, CDR2 ANQGSEA, per germline. V shed 6 bases and J 7 bases; nucleotides not matched to a gene: 6. This CDR3 has 13 residues. DNA for the CDR3: TGCAGCGTCGTAACTAGCGGGGTTAATGAGCAGTTCTTC. It translates to CSVVTSGVNEQFF.

This clone is a singleton in its sample. This sequence joins TRBV30 and TRBJ2-5; weak D call: TRBD2 (6 bases). The CDR3 is 17 amino acids. Germline V gene data show CDR1 as GTSNPN and CDR2 as SVGIG (reference sequence). V was cut by 4 bases and J by 3 bases, with 24 bases left in between. The DNA for the CDR3 is TGTGCCTGGATAGGGCGGGAAACGTCGATGGGGGAAGAGACCCAGTACTTC. It is translated as CAWIGRETSMGEETQYF. Based on the CDR3 plus reference TRBV30 and TRBJ2-5, the full variable domain is SQTIHQWPATLVQPVGSPLSLECTVEGTSNPNLYWYRQAAGRGLQLLFYSVGIGQISSEVPQNLSASRPQDRQFILSSKKLLLSDSGFYLCAWIGRETSMGEETQYFGPGTRLLVL.

The gene calls are TRBV10-3 and TRBJ2-2; D possibly corresponds to TRBD2 (6 bases). The CDR3 contains 16 residues. Trimming stripped 3 bases from V and 6 bases from J, with 17 bases between. Germline V gene lookup returns CDR1 ENHRY and CDR2 SYGVKD. The CDR3 here is CAISDSAGAGPGELFF. CDR3 in DNA: TGTGCCATCAGTGACTCCGCTGGGGCGGGACCCGGGGAGCTGTTTTTT.

The chain carries TRBV19 and TRBJ2-7, with 8 bases that match TRBD1. V lost 3 bases, J lost 5 bases, and 6 bases stayed unmatched. CDR1 is LNHDA, CDR2 SQIVND, per germline (reference sequence). This CDR3 contains 14 residues. The CDR3 sequence is CASSILTGADEQYF. The CDR3 DNA is TGTGCCAGTAGTATTCTGACAGGGGCTGACGAGCAGTACTTC.

The chain combines TRBV5-6 with TRBJ1-2, with a tentative D call TRBD1 (6 bases). In germline, CDR1 is SGHDT, CDR2 YYEEEE. The V and J ends lost 4 bases and 3 bases respectively, with 13 bases between them. This CDR3 contains 14 residues. DNA of the CDR3: TGTGCCAGCAGCATGCTTAACAGGGACTATGGCTACACCTTC. It codes for CASSMLNRDYGYTF. The complete variable domain, with remaining parts taken from reference TRBV5-6 and TRBJ1-2, reads DAGVTQSPTHLIKTRGQQVTLRCSPKSGHDTVSWYQQALGQGPQFIFQYYEEEERQRGNFPDRFSGHQFPNYSSELNVNALLLGDSALYLCASSMLNRDYGYTFGSGTRLTVV.

The rearrangement joins TRBV4-3 to TRBJ1-1, with D possibly TRBD1 on 5 matching bases. The CDR3 extends over 15 amino acids. Germline V lookup: CDR1 LGHNA, CDR2 YSLEER. Trimming removed 6 bases from V and 7 bases from J, with 21 bases in between. The CDR3 coding sequence is TGCGCCAGCAGACGAGACGATACAGGACGTAGTGAAGCTTTCTTT. Protein sequence: CASRRDDTGRSEAFF.

This clone was counted a single time. The rearrangement links TRBV13 to TRBJ1-2; D call uncertain. V was clipped by 6 bases and J by 0 bases, with 14 bases between them. Germline CDR1 is PRHDT and CDR2 is FYEKMQ (reference sequence). CDR3 length: 15 amino acids. The CDR3 DNA reads TGTGCCAGCAGGGAGTCGGTCTCAGCTAACTATGGCTACACCTTC. Amino acid sequence: CASRESVSANYGYTF.

In DNA form, the CDR3 reads TGTGCCAGCAGCGAACCACTAGCGAACGTTCCCAATGAGCAGTTCTTC. Translated, it gives CASSEPLANVPNEQFF. The chain employs TRBV6-2 or TRBV6-3 and TRBJ2-1; 7 bases agree with TRBD2. This CDR3 is built from 16 residues. The V and J ends lost 6 bases and 6 bases, in that order; junction bases with no gene match: 14. Germline CDR1 is MNHEY and CDR2 is SVGEGT.

The V call is TRBV28, the J call TRBJ2-3; perhaps TRBD1 as D (5 bases). The germline V gene encodes CDR1 MDHEN and CDR2 SYDVKM. The CDR3 consists of 12 residues. Trimming pared 7 bases from V and 4 bases from J, leaving 9 bases between. The CDR3: CASIGAADTQYF. The CDR3 DNA sequence: TGTGCCAGCATAGGGGCGGCAGATACGCAGTATTTT. Drawing the rest from reference TRBV28 and TRBJ2-3, the complete variable domain is DVKVTQSSRYLVKRTGEKVFLECVQDMDHENMFWYRQDPGLGLRLIYFSYDVKMKEKGDIPEGYSVSREKKERFSLILESASTNQTSMYLCASIGAADTQYFGPGTRLTVL.

This chain links TRBV27 with TRBJ1-6, with D maybe TRBD1 (5 bases). Germline V gives CDR1 MNHEY, CDR2 SMNVEV (reference sequence). With 5 bases removed from V and 7 bases from J, the gap between germline ends came to 9 bases. The CDR3 has 13 residues. The CDR3 sequence is CASSPWTNSPLHF. In DNA, the CDR3 is TGTGCCAGCAGTCCTTGGACAAATTCACCCCTCCACTTT.

The count of this clone is one. This rearrangement joins TRBV2 to TRBJ2-7, with D unclear. The CDR3 consists of 11 residues. V lost 7 bases to trimming and J lost 3 bases, with 7 bases between them. Per germline, CDR1 SNHLY and CDR2 FYNNEI. CDR3 sequence reads: CASISSYEQYF. CDR3 sequence (DNA): TGTGCCAGCATTTCGAGCTACGAGCAGTACTTC.

V is TRBV28 and J is TRBJ1-2, with D possibly being TRBD1 (6 bases). The CDR3 totals 15 residues. CDR1 is MDHEN and CDR2 is SYDVKM in the germline V gene. V was cut by 5 bases and J by 2 bases, with 15 bases left in between. CDR3 sequence reads: CASSPGQPGNYGYTF. The CDR3 DNA follows: TGTGCCAGCAGTCCAGGACAGCCGGGCAACTATGGCTACACCTTC.

The rearrangement uses TRBV9 and TRBJ1-3; D possibly corresponds to TRBD1 (5 bases). The CDR3 is 13 residues long. Trimming cost V 0 bases and J 4 bases, with 5 bases left between them. Germline-derived CDR1 and CDR2 are SGDLS and YYNGEE. CDR3 protein: CASSVGQGNTIYF. The CDR3, as DNA: TGTGCCAGCAGCGTAGGACAGGGAAACACCATATATTTT.

This chain joins TRBV5-5 and TRBJ1-5, with D maybe TRBD1 (5 bases). V lost 4 bases and J 6 bases, leaving 14 bases between the germline ends. The germline V gene has CDR1 SGHKS and CDR2 YYEKEE (reference sequence). The CDR3 extends over 14 amino acids. DNA of the CDR3: TGTGCCAGCAGCCGCGGGGCCGGGGGTCAGCCCCAGCATTTT. It encodes CASSRGAGGQPQHF.

The V and J genes are TRBV6-5 and TRBJ2-1, with 10 bases matching TRBD2. Trimming cost V 0 bases and J 9 bases; bases outside gene matches: 8. This CDR3 contains 16 residues. Germline CDR1 MNHEY, CDR2 SVGAGI. CDR3 protein: CASSYSGAGGPPEQFF. CDR3 bases: TGTGCCAGCAGTTACTCGGGAGCGGGAGGGCCTCCTGAGCAGTTCTTC.

The chain joins TRBV14 to TRBJ2-5; no reliable D call. In germline, CDR1 is SGHDN, CDR2 FVKESK. CDR3 length: 13 amino acids. With 2 bases removed from V and 3 bases from J, the gap between germline ends came to 7 bases. CDR3 sequence: CASSQITEETQYF. CDR3 DNA sequence: TGTGCCAGCAGCCAAATCACTGAAGAGACCCAGTACTTC.

V usage is TRBV7-2 and J usage is TRBJ1-6; perhaps TRBD1 as D (6 bases). Trimming shortened V by 1 base and J by 8 bases, and 9 bases separated the two germline ends. The CDR3 runs 14 residues. Germline values: CDR1 SGHTA, CDR2 FQGNSA. CDR3 sequence reads: CASSLDYRDSPLHF. CDR3 in DNA: TGTGCCAGCAGCTTAGACTACAGGGATTCACCCCTCCACTTT.

The chain joins TRBV7-2 to TRBJ2-4; 8 bases match TRBD1. Germline lookup yields CDR1 SGHTA and CDR2 FQGNSA. This CDR3 contains 13 residues. The junction had 5 bases not matched to a gene; V was cut back by 2 bases and J by 11 bases. Written as DNA, the CDR3 is TGTGCCAGCAGCTTATCGCCAGGGGGCTTTCAGTACTTC. The encoded protein is CASSLSPGGFQYF.

This chain connects TRBV6-5 to TRBJ2-7; 12 bases are shared with TRBD2. The CDR3 loop spans 15 amino acids. J was trimmed by 3 bases and V by 5 bases; bases with no gene match: 5. The germline gives CDR1 MNHEY, CDR2 SVGAGI. The CDR3 DNA sequence: TGTGCCAGCAGTAGACTAGCGGGGGTCCACTACGAGCAGTACTTC. This codes for CASSRLAGVHYEQYF.

The chain joins TRBV5-4 to TRBJ1-2; 7 bases align to TRBD1. The V gene's germline CDR1 is SGHNT and CDR2 YYREEE (reference sequence). Trimming took 4 bases from V and 5 from J; bases not matched to a gene: 5. The CDR3 is 13 residues long. In nucleotides, the CDR3 is TGTGCCAGCAGCCAAGACAGGGTGTATGGCTACACCTTC. It encodes CASSQDRVYGYTF.

The chain uses TRBV11-3 and TRBJ1-1, with a possible D match to TRBD1 (6 bases). The germline V and J ends were trimmed by 5 bases and 3 bases, with 16 bases remaining between them. CDR3 size: 15 residues. The germline V gene has CDR1 SGHNT and CDR2 YENEEA. CDR3 sequence: CASSAHRDRDTEAFF. CDR3 in DNA: TGTGCCAGCAGCGCCCACAGGGATAGGGACACTGAAGCTTTCTTT.

The rearrangement links TRBV28 to TRBJ1-5; D perhaps matches TRBD1 (6 bases). In germline, CDR1 is MDHEN, CDR2 SYDVKM. CDR3 length: 13 residues. Trimming took off 5 bases at V and 4 bases at J, with 9 bases between the two ends. CDR3 sequence (DNA): TGTGCCAGCAGTCCCGACAGGAATCAGCCCCAGCATTTT. It codes for CASSPDRNQPQHF.

This rearrangement joins TRBV19 to TRBJ2-1, with D possibly matching TRBD2 (6 bases). Trimming left V 4 bases short and J 3 bases short, with 16 bases between. Germline V CDR1 and CDR2: LNHDA, SQIVND (reference sequence). This CDR3 is built from 16 residues. Written as DNA, the CDR3 is TGTGCCAGTAGTAGGCGGGGAGCATCGGTCTACAATGAGCAGTTCTTC. This codes for CASSRRGASVYNEQFF.